A selection of T cell receptor beta chains follows, all from one sample in a study of CXCR3-negative and CXCR3-positive naive CD8 T cells. Reprocessing the 5' RACE reads, TCRdb reports a single entry for every CDR3 protein and omits DNA. The sample includes around 140,000 distinct CDR3 sequences. Sequencing was carried out using naive CXCR3- CD8+ T cells from blood. The receptors shown here come from a human donor in good health. Some clones in this sample may be carry-over from other donors' samples. The CDR3 runs from the conserved cysteine through the conserved F or W.

j_gene | v_gene | CDR3aa
TRBJ2-7 | TRBV5-5 | CASSLTSGSTYEQYF
TRBJ2-3 | TRBV29-1 | CSVEGGVVTSGSTDTQYF
TRBJ2-7 | TRBV20-1 | CSARDTSYEQYF
TRBJ1-6 | TRBV6-5 | CASKPGQGRVPLHF
TRBJ2-7 | TRBV12-3/TRBV12-4 | CASSLAAGTYEQYF
TRBJ2-3 | TRBV12-3/TRBV12-4 | CASSSPAAPSTDTQYF
TRBJ2-1 | TRBV20-1 | CSASYGNEQFF
TRBJ2-3 | TRBV10-3 | CAISESPGQGTDTQYF
TRBJ2-3 | TRBV29-1 | CSVEIRDRADTQYF
TRBJ1-2 | TRBV29-1 | CSVEDYGAGGYGYTF
TRBJ2-1 | TRBV20-1 | CSATTRGYPYNEQFF
TRBJ2-2 | TRBV12-5 | CASGLVSTGYTGELFF
TRBJ2-1 | TRBV29-1 | CSVAGTSGSSEQFF
TRBJ1-4 | TRBV15 | CATSRSPGANEKLFF
TRBJ1-4 | TRBV19 | CASNDGLGLFF
TRBJ1-2 | TRBV20-1 | CSARDQDRNHGYTF
TRBJ2-1 | TRBV6-5 | CASSLPRANEQFF
TRBJ1-1 | TRBV2 | CASSAGQGYTEAFF
TRBJ2-1 | TRBV15 | CATSPGSFEQFF
TRBJ2-7 | TRBV18 | CASSGTSGSYHEQYF
TRBJ1-1 | TRBV19 | CASSPHLGGLNTEAFF
TRBJ2-5 | TRBV5-4 | CASSPTGRGETQYF
TRBJ2-7 | TRBV13 | CASSLAQGKNEQYF
TRBJ2-7 | TRBV4-3 | CASSQGGQGPYEQYF
TRBJ2-3 | TRBV10-3 | CAISEPDKGADTQYF
TRBJ2-1 | TRBV11-2 | CASSPWSGGRSSYNEQFF
TRBJ2-7 | TRBV9 | CASSVAASGRYEQYF
TRBJ2-1 | TRBV12-3/TRBV12-4 | CASIAGGSGNEQFF
TRBJ1-1 | TRBV27 | CASSYEEDTEAFF
TRBJ2-3 | TRBV5-1 | CASSLISSTDTQYF
TRBJ1-5 | TRBV5-1 | CASSLDPGDFQPQHF
TRBJ2-2 | TRBV7-9 | CASSLGTATTGELFF
TRBJ1-5 | TRBV6-5 | CASSTPGQGIGGNQPQHF
TRBJ2-6 | TRBV19 | CASSLLPLSGANVLTF
TRBJ2-7 | TRBV3-1 | CASSQGRDTFSYEQYF
TRBJ2-7 | TRBV7-6 | CASSLELVGLGEQYF
TRBJ2-1 | TRBV27 | CASSRRATNEQFF
TRBJ2-7 | TRBV7-9 | CASSPDRNPYEQYF
TRBJ2-2 | TRBV20-1 | CSARDRLLTTGAGELFF
TRBJ2-1 | TRBV29-1 | CSVEDPNYNEQFF
TRBJ2-7 | TRBV20-1 | CSARTTSGGYSYEQYF
TRBJ2-7 | TRBV28 | CASSLGGPEQYF
TRBJ1-5 | TRBV28 | CATLTGSNQPQHF
TRBJ1-1 | TRBV28 | CASSRRDSGTEAFF
TRBJ2-3 | TRBV6-6 | CASLDADTQYF
TRBJ2-2 | TRBV5-1 | CASSWGLAVSTGELFF
TRBJ2-2 | TRBV5-6 | CASSPLGAGELFF
TRBJ2-7 | TRBV29-1 | CSARQGSYEQYF
TRBJ1-1 | TRBV10-1 | CASSESHLTGNTEAFF
TRBJ2-1 | TRBV6-2/TRBV6-3 | CASSSPGGSSYNEQFF
TRBJ1-6 | TRBV12-3/TRBV12-4 | CASSPAGQGNYSPLHF
TRBJ1-2 | TRBV27 | CASSLKGPGYYGYTF
TRBJ2-3 | TRBV12-3/TRBV12-4 | CASSLGFGGTDTQYF
TRBJ2-5 | TRBV9 | CASSVGSKETQYF